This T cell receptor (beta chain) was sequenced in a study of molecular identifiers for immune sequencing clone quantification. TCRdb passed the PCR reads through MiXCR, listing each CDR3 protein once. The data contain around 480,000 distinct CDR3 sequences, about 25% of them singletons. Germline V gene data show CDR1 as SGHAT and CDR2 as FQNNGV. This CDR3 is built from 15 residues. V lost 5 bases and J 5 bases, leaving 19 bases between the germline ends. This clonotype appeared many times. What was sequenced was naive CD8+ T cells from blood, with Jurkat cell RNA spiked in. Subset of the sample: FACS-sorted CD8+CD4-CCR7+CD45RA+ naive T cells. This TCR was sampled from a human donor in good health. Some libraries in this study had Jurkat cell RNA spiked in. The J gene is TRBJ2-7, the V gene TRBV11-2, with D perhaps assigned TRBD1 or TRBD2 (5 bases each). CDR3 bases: TGTGCCAGCAGCCCGACCGGGACGCCGTCCGACGAGCAGTACTTC. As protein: CASSPTGTPSDEQYF.